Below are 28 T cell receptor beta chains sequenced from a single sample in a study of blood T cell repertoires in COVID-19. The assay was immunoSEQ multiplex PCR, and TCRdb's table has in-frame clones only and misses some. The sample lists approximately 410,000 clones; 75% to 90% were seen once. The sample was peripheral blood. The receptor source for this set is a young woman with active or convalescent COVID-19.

The chain's CDR3 is CASSELSGRTNYGYTF. CDR3 DNA: TGTGCCAGCAGTGAGCTATCGGGGAGGACTAACTATGGCTACACCTTC. The V and J genes are TRBV6-1 and TRBJ1-2; the D is unclear. The CDR3 consists of 16 residues. The germline V gene encodes CDR1 MNHNS and CDR2 SASEGT. V dropped 3 bases and J dropped 0 bases, with 14 bases sitting between them.

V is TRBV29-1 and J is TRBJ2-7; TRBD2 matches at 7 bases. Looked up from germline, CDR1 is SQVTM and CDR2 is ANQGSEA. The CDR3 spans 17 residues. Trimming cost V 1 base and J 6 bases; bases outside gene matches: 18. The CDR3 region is CSVEASGGGGLFGEQYF. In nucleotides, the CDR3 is TGCAGCGTTGAAGCTTCCGGTGGTGGGGGACTATTTGGCGAGCAGTACTTC.

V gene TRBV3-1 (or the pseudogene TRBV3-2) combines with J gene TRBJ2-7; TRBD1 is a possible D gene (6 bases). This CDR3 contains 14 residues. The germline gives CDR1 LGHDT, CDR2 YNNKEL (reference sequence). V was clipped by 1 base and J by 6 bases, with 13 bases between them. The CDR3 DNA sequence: TGTGCCAGCAGCCAAGCCCCACAGGGCGGCGAGCAGTACTTC. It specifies CASSQAPQGGEQYF.

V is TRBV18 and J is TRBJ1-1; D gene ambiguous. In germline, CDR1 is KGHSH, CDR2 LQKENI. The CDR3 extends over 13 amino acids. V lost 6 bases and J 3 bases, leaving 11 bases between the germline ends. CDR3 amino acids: CASSRDWDTEAFF. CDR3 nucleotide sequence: TGTGCCAGCTCGCGTGACTGGGACACTGAAGCTTTCTTT.

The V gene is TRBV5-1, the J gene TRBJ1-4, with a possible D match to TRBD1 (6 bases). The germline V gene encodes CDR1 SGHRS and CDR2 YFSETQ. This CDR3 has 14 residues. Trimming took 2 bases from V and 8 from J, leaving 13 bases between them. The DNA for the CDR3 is TGCGCCAGCAGCTTACAGGGCGCAGGGGAAAAACTGTTTTTT. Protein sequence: CASSLQGAGEKLFF.

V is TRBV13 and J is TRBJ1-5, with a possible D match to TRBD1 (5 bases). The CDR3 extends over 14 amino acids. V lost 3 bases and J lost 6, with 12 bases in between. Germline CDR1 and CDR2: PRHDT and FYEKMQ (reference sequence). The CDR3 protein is CASSLGQESQPQHF. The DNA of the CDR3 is TGTGCCAGCAGCTTGGGGCAGGAGAGTCAGCCCCAGCATTTT.

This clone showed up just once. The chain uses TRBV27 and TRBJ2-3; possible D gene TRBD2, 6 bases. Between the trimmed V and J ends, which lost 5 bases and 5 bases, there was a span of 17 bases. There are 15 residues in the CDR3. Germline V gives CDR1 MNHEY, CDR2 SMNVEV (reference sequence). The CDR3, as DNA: TGTGCCAGCAGTCCGGGACCAGGGAGGAGAGATACGCAGTATTTT. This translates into CASSPGPGRRDTQYF.

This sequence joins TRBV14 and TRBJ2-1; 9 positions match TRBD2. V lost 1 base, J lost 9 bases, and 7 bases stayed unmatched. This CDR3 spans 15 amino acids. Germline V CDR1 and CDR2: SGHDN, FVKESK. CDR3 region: CASSQGLAVRGEQFF. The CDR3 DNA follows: TGTGCCAGCAGCCAAGGACTAGCGGTTAGGGGTGAGCAGTTCTTC.

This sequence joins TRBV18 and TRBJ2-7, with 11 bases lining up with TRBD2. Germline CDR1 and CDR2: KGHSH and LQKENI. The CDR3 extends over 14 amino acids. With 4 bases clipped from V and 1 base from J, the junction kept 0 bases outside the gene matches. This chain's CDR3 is CASSRTSGSYEQYF. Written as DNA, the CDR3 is TGTGCCAGCTCACGGACTAGCGGGTCCTACGAGCAGTACTTC.

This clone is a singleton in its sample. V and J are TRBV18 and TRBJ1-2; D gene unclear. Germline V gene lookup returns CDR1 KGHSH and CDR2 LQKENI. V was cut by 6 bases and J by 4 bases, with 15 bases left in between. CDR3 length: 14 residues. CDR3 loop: CASSSLTNSYGYTF. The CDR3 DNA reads TGTGCCAGCTCCTCGTTGACAAATTCCTATGGCTACACCTTC.

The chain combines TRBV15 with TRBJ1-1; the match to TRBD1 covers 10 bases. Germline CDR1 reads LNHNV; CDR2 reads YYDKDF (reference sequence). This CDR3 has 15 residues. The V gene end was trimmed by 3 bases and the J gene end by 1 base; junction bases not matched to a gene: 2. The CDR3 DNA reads TGTGCCACCAGCAGGACAGGGGGCAGGAACACTGAAGCTTTCTTT. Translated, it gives CATSRTGGRNTEAFF. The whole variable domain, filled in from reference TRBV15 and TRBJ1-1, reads DAMVIQNPRYQVTQFGKPVTLSCSQTLNHNVMYWYQQKSSQAPKLLFHYYDKDFNNEADTPDNFQSRRPNTSFCFLDIRSPGLGDTAMYLCATSRTGGRNTEAFFGQGTRLTVV.

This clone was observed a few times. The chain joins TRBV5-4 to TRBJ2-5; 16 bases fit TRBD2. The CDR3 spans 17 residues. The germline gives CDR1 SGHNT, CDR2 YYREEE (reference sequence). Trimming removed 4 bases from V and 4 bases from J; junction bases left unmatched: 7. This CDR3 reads CASSPGTSGGAGETQYF. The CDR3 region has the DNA TGTGCCAGCAGCCCCGGGACTAGCGGGGGGGCGGGAGAGACCCAGTACTTC.

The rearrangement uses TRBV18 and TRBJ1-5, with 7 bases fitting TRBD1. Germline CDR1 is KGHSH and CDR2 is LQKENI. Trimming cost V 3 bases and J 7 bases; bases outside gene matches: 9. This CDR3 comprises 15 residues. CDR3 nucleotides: TGTGCCAGCTCACCGGCAGACAGGGATCAGCAGCCCCAGCATTTT. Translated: CASSPADRDQQPQHF. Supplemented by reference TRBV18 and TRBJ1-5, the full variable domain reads NAGVMQNPRHLVRRRGQEARLRCSPMKGHSHVYWYRQLPEEGLKFMVYLQKENIIDESGMPKERFSAEFPKEGPSILRIQQVVRGDSAAYFCASSPADRDQQPQHFGDGTRLSIL.

The CDR3 DNA sequence: TGTGCCTGGACCCCCACAGGTAATGGATACGAGCAGTACTTC. Its protein product is CAWTPTGNGYEQYF. The J gene is TRBJ2-7, the V gene TRBV30, with D possibly matching TRBD1 (5 bases). V was shortened by 4 bases and J by 4 bases, with 17 bases between the two germline ends. The CDR3 sequence is 14 residues long. Germline-derived CDR1 and CDR2 are GTSNPN and SVGIG (reference sequence).

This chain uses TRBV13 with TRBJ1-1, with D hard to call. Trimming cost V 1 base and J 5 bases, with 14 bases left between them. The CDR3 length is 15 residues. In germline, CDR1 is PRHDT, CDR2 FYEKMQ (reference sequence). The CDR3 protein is CASSLAFQARTEAFF. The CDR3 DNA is TGTGCCAGCAGCTTAGCTTTTCAGGCCAGGACTGAAGCTTTCTTT.

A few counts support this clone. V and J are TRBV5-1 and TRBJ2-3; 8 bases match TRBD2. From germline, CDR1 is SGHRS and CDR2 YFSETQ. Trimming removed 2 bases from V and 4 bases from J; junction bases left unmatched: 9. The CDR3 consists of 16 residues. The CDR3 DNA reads TGCGCCAGCAGCTTTGATAGCGGGGCCCGATCAGATACGCAGTATTTT. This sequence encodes CASSFDSGARSDTQYF.

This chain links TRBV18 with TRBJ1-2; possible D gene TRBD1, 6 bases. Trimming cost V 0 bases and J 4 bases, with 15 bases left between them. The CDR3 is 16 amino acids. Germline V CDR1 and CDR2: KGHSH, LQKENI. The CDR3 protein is CASSPPGQGPLYGYTF. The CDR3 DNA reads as TGTGCCAGCTCACCACCCGGGCAGGGGCCCCTCTATGGCTACACCTTC.

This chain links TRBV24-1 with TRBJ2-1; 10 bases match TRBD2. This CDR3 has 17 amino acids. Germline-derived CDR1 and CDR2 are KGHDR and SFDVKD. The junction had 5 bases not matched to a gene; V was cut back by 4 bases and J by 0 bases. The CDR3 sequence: CATSDRRTSGSYNEQFF. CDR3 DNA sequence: TGTGCCACCAGTGACCGTCGGACTAGCGGCTCCTACAATGAGCAGTTCTTC.

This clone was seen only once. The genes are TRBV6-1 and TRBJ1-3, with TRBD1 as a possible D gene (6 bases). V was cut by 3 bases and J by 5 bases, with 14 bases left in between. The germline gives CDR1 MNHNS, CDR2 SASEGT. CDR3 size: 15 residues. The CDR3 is CASSDQGWYRNTIYF. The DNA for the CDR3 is TGTGCCAGCAGTGACCAGGGGTGGTATAGAAACACCATATATTTT.

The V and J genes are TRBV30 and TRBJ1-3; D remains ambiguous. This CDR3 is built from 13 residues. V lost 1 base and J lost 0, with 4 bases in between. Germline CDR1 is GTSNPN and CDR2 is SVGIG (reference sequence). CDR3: CAWSADSGNTIYF. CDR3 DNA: TGTGCCTGGAGTGCAGACTCTGGAAACACCATATATTTT.

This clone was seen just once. The CDR3 reads CASSSGTGVTEAFF. The CDR3 nucleotides read TGTGCCAGCAGTTCCGGGACAGGGGTCACTGAAGCTTTCTTT. The chain combines TRBV13 with TRBJ1-1, with 10 nucleotides matching TRBD1. The V gene's germline CDR1 is PRHDT and CDR2 FYEKMQ (reference sequence). CDR3 length: 14 amino acids. V gave up 6 bases and J gave up 4 bases; unmatched junction bases: 5.

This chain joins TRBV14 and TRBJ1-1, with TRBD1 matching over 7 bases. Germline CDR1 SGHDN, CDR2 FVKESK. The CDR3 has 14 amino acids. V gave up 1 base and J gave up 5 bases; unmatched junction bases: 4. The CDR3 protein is CASSQGQGLTEAFF. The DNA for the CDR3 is TGTGCCAGCAGCCAAGGACAGGGATTAACTGAAGCTTTCTTT.

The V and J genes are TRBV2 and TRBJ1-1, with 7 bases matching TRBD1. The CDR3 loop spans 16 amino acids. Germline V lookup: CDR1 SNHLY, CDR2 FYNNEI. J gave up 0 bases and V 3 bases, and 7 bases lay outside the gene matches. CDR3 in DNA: TGTGCCAGCAGTGACGGAGGGGGCGAGGTGAACACTGAAGCTTTCTTT. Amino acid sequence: CASSDGGGEVNTEAFF.

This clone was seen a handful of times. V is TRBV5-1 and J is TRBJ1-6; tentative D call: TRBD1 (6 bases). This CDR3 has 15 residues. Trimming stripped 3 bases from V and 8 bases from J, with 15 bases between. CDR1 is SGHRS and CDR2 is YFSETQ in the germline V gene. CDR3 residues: CASSSITGRDSPLHF. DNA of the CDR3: TGCGCCAGCAGCTCAATTACAGGGAGGGATTCACCCCTCCACTTT.

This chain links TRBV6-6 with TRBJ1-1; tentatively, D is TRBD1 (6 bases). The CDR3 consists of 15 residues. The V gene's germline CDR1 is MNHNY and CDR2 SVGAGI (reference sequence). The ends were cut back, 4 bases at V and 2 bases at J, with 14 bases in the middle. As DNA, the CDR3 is TGTGCCAGCAGTTCCGTCGGACAGTTAAACACTGAAGCTTTCTTT. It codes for CASSSVGQLNTEAFF.

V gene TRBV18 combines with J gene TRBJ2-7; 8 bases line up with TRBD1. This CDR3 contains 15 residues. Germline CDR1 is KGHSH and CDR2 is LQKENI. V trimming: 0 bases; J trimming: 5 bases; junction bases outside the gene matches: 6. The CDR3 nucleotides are TGTGCCAGCTCACCACCGGGACAGGCTGCCCACGAGCAGTACTTC. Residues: CASSPPGQAAHEQYF. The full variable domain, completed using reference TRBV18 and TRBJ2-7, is NAGVMQNPRHLVRRRGQEARLRCSPMKGHSHVYWYRQLPEEGLKFMVYLQKENIIDESGMPKERFSAEFPKEGPSILRIQQVVRGDSAAYFCASSPPGQAAHEQYFGPGTRLTVT.

CDR3 protein: CASSPGTSDSIHEQYF. As DNA, the CDR3 is TGCGCCAGCAGCCCCGGGACATCGGATTCGATCCACGAGCAGTACTTC. The chain employs TRBV5-1 and TRBJ2-7; TRBD1 might be the D (6 bases). Trimming shortened V by 4 bases and J by 5 bases, and 22 bases separated the two germline ends. The CDR3 spans 16 residues. Looked up from germline, CDR1 is SGHRS and CDR2 is YFSETQ.

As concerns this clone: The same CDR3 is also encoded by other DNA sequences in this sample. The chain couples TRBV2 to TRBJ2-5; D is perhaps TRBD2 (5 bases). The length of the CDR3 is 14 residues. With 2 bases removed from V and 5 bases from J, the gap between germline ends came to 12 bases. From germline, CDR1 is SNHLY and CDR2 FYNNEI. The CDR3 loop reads CASSELSSQETQYF. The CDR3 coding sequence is TGTGCCAGCAGTGAACTATCTAGCCAGGAGACCCAGTACTTC.